A selection of T cell receptor beta chains follows, all from one sample in a study of Tregs in tolerant kidney transplant recipients. The protocol was immunoSEQ multiplex PCR, while the TCRdb copy is restricted to in-frame clones and leaves out a portion. This table has 100,000 to 120,000 clones, almost 90% appearing once. Sequencing was performed on CD4+ T cells from blood, taken before the transplant. The receptors stem from a human donor who received a combined kidney and bone marrow transplant. CDR3s include the opening cysteine and the closing phenylalanine or tryptophan. The D gene is left open where the match is weak. Only part of the rows carry a size: once, few, many, or a class if the clone is expanded.

D: TRBD2; J: TRBJ2-2; size: -; V: TRBV29-1; CDR3: CSVLAGGWPGELFF; DNA: TGCAGCGTTCTAGCGGGGGGCTGGCCCGGGGAGCTGTTTTTT
D: -; J: TRBJ1-2; size: few; V: TRBV28; CDR3: CASSLNTGSNGYTF; DNA: TGTGCCAGCAGCCTAAACACAGGATCCAATGGCTACACCTTC
D: -; J: TRBJ2-3; size: -; V: TRBV4-1; CDR3: CASSHDTGTYTDTQYF; DNA: TGCGCCAGCAGCCATGATACAGGGACCTACACAGATACGCAGTATTTT
D: TRBD2; J: TRBJ2-2; size: once; V: TRBV5-4; CDR3: CASSLAGGRTGELFF; DNA: TGTGCCAGCAGCCTAGCGGGAGGGCGCACCGGGGAGCTGTTTTTT
D: TRBD1; J: TRBJ1-2; size: once; V: TRBV5-1; CDR3: CASSLAGQGSGYTF; DNA: TGCGCCAGCAGCTTGGCCGGACAGGGGTCTGGCTACACCTTC
D: -; J: TRBJ2-3; size: -; V: TRBV29-1; CDR3: CSVEDRGAIF; DNA: TGCAGCGTTGAAGATCGGGGGGCCATTTTC
D: TRBD1; J: TRBJ2-4; size: -; V: TRBV7-2; CDR3: CASSRQGNIQYF; DNA: TGTGCCAGCAGCCGACAGGGAAACATTCAGTACTTC
D: TRBD1; J: TRBJ1-4; size: -; V: TRBV27; CDR3: CASSTRQGGPEKLFF; DNA: TGTGCCAGCAGTACTCGACAGGGAGGCCCCGAAAAACTGTTTTTT
D: -; J: TRBJ1-1; size: -; V: TRBV29-1; CDR3: CSVEDPAGNTEAFF; DNA: TGCAGCGTTGAAGATCCGGCGGGGAACACTGAAGCTTTCTTT
D: TRBD1; J: TRBJ1-1; size: -; V: TRBV7-2; CDR3: CASSLAGTGDTEAFF; DNA: TGTGCCAGCAGCTTAGCCGGGACAGGGGACACTGAAGCTTTCTTT
D: TRBD1; J: TRBJ1-2; size: -; V: TRBV4-3; CDR3: CASSQDLGQLYGYTF; DNA: TGCGCCAGCAGCCAAGATCTGGGACAGCTCTATGGCTACACCTTC
D: TRBD1; J: TRBJ1-2; size: -; V: TRBV5-1; CDR3: CASSLAGTGAPMNYGYTF; DNA: TGCGCCAGCAGCTTGGCCGGGACAGGGGCCCCTATGAACTATGGCTACACCTTC
D: -; J: TRBJ2-7; size: -; V: TRBV5-6; CDR3: CASSLAPGSSYEQYF; DNA: TGTGCCAGCAGCTTGGCGCCGGGGAGCTCCTACGAGCAGTACTTC
D: -; J: TRBJ1-2; size: -; V: TRBV25-1; CDR3: CASSGVMAGGGEGYTF; DNA: TGTGCCAGCAGTGGAGTGATGGCCGGGGGAGGGGAAGGCTACACCTTC
D: TRBD2; J: TRBJ2-1; size: -; V: TRBV19; CDR3: CASSMVLAGAYNEQFF; DNA: TGTGCCAGTAGTATGGTACTAGCGGGAGCCTACAATGAGCAGTTCTTC
D: TRBD1; J: TRBJ2-7; size: -; V: TRBV6-6; CDR3: CASSSTDRGTYEQYF; DNA: TGTGCCAGCAGTTCCACGGACAGGGGTACGTACGAGCAGTACTTC
D: -; J: TRBJ2-5; size: once; V: TRBV7-2; CDR3: CASSLSGEETQYF; DNA: TGTGCCAGCAGCTTATCGGGAGAAGAGACCCAGTACTTC
D: -; J: TRBJ1-5; size: few; V: TRBV2; CDR3: CASSWDSNQPQHF; DNA: TGTGCCAGCAGTTGGGACTCCAATCAGCCCCAGCATTTT